This T cell receptor beta chain was sequenced for a study of T cells in Graves' hyperthyroidism and ophthalmopathy. Overall study results and limits: Most thyroid clonotypes that were expanded above 0.001 also turned up in blood. Progression to ophthalmopathy was predicted a median of about six months early.

This clonotype showed up many times. Its specificity is not known. TCR beta CDR3 regions were amplified from RNA. The HTBI primer set drove a first-round RT-PCR of the TCR CDR3. TCRdb independently ran MiXCR on the multiplex PCR reads; one entry per CDR3 protein. The data contain around 350,000 distinct CDR3 sequences, approximately 19% of them singletons. Deletions cut 4 bases from V and 0 bases from J, with 13 bases between. The CDR3 is 14 residues long. Germline-derived CDR1 and CDR2 are GTSNPN and SVGIG (reference sequence). The authors deemed Graves' hyperthyroidism stable absent ophthalmopathy progression within 18 months.

The sequencing sample was made of blood. The receptor was isolated from a young woman with Graves' hyperthyroidism. The chain has TRBV30 and TRBJ2-7; D is unclear. This CDR3 reads CAWTDGGLSYEQYF. The CDR3 bases are TGTGCCTGGACTGACGGTGGGCTCTCCTACGAGCAGTACTTC.